These T cell receptor beta chains were read from a single sample in a study of radiation and T cells in renal cell carcinoma. Measured with immunoSEQ multiplex PCR; TCRdb has only the in-frame clones, and not every one. Of 110,000 to 150,000 clones in the sample, over 75% were seen once. The sample here was blood, taken from a patient whose treatment included radiotherapy and nephrectomy. The receptors originated from a woman aged 45-65 years with renal cell carcinoma. Both conserved end residues are part of each CDR3. A D gene is named only where the DNA matches it firmly. Clone size, where shown, is once, few, many, or a class for clones that have expanded.

clone size	J gene	V gene	D gene	CDR3 DNA	CDR3 protein
once	TRBJ2-7	TRBV18	TRBD1	TGTGCCAGCTCCCCTAGACAGGGGCCTATCTACGAGCAGTACTTC	CASSPRQGPIYEQYF
-	TRBJ1-2	TRBV5-1	TRBD1	TGCGCCAGCAGCTCCTGGACAGGGAGTTTGTATGGCTACACCTTC	CASSSWTGSLYGYTF
-	TRBJ2-5	TRBV7-2	TRBD1	TGTGCCAGCAGCTTTGACAGGGGCGGACAAGAGACCCAGTACTTC	CASSFDRGGQETQYF
-	TRBJ2-2	TRBV2	-	TGTGCCAGCAGTGAGACTAGTGCCGGGGAGCTGTTTTTT	CASSETSAGELFF
-	TRBJ1-6	TRBV7-3	-	TGTGCCAGCAGCTTAAAACCCCACGATGACAGATCAAATTCACCCCTCCACTTT	CASSLKPHDDRSNSPLHF
-	TRBJ1-1	TRBV7-3	-	TGTGCCAGCAGCTTCTCAGGGGACACTGAAGCTTTCTTT	CASSFSGDTEAFF
-	TRBJ2-3	TRBV14	-	TGTGCCAGCAGCCAAGATCGGTCGACAGCGCAGTATTTT	CASSQDRSTAQYF
-	TRBJ2-7	TRBV9	TRBD1	TGTGCCAGCAGCGTAGGAATCGGGACAGACTCCTACGAGCAGTACTTC	CASSVGIGTDSYEQYF
-	TRBJ1-5	TRBV6-6	-	TGTGCCAGCAGTACCCAGGCTTATAGCAATCAGCCCCAGCATTTT	CASSTQAYSNQPQHF
once	TRBJ2-1	TRBV10-3	TRBD2	TGTGCCACAGGACTAGCGGGGGCCACCAATGAGCAGTTCTTC	CATGLAGATNEQFF
-	TRBJ2-1	TRBV4-2	TRBD2	TGTGCCAGCAGCCTTAGCGGGGGCTTTTACAATGAGCAGTTCTTC	CASSLSGGFYNEQFF
-	TRBJ2-7	TRBV7-2	TRBD2	TGTGCCAGCAGTCCCGGACTAGGGCACTCCTACGAGCAGTACTTC	CASSPGLGHSYEQYF
-	TRBJ1-5	TRBV5-5	-	TGTGCCAGCAGCTTGGATACGGCCAGCTTCTTCGATCAGCCCCAGCATTTT	CASSLDTASFFDQPQHF
once	TRBJ2-7	TRBV29-1	TRBD1	TGCAGCGCTGGGACAGGGGGTACCTACGAGCAGTACTTC	CSAGTGGTYEQYF
-	TRBJ1-1	TRBV5-1	TRBD1	TGCGCCAGCAGCTTACTACACAGGGGGCTGGCTGAAGCTTTCTTT	CASSLLHRGLAEAFF
-	TRBJ1-1	TRBV6-6	TRBD1	TGTGCCAGCACCGACAGGGGGGGAGCTTTCTTT	CASTDRGGAFF
-	TRBJ2-3	TRBV19	TRBD2	TGTGCCAGTAGTACGGGACTAGCAAACACAGATACGCAGTATTTT	CASSTGLANTDTQYF
-	TRBJ2-1	TRBV7-9	-	TGTGCCAGCAGTTTTCACACGGGACAACCGGACTACAATGAGCAGTTCTTC	CASSFHTGQPDYNEQFF
-	TRBJ1-1	TRBV18	-	TGTGCCAGCTCACCGGGTCGAGGGGGCACTGAAGCTTTCTTT	CASSPGRGGTEAFF
-	TRBJ1-5	TRBV2	TRBD1	TGTGCCAGCATGGGGGACAGGGGAGGCAATCAGCCCCAGCATTTT	CASMGDRGGNQPQHF
-	TRBJ1-5	TRBV19	-	TGTGCCAGTGGTCCCCAACGGGCACAGCCCCAGCATTTT	CASGPQRAQPQHF
-	TRBJ1-6	TRBV6-1	-	TGTGCCAGCACCCTTTCTGGGGGGTCGGATTCACCCCTCCACTTT	CASTLSGGSDSPLHF
-	TRBJ2-2	TRBV19	-	TGTGCCAGTAGTATTATCGAGGGGGTAATGGCCGGGGAGCTGTTTTTT	CASSIIEGVMAGELFF
-	TRBJ2-3	TRBV7-2	-	TGTGCCAGCAGCTTAGGATTTGGGGGCCCAGATACGCAGTATTTT	CASSLGFGGPDTQYF
-	TRBJ2-7	TRBV5-6	-	TGTGCCAGCAGCTTGTACGGGGCTTCCTACGAGCAGTACTTC	CASSLYGASYEQYF
-	TRBJ1-5	TRBV18	TRBD1	TGTGCCAGCTCCCCTCGGGCAGGGGGCGATCAGCCCCAGCATTTT	CASSPRAGGDQPQHF
-	TRBJ2-1	TRBV6-1	TRBD2	TGTGCCAGCAGTGAAGAGATCCGGCGGGGGGGCGGTGAGCAGTTCTTC	CASSEEIRRGGGEQFF
-	TRBJ2-7	TRBV25-1	-	TGTGCCAGCAGTGAATGGGGGGCATCCTCCTACGAGCAGTACTTC	CASSEWGASSYEQYF
-	TRBJ1-3	TRBV6-1	-	TGTGCCAGCATGCGGGACACCATATATTTT	CASMRDTIYF
-	TRBJ2-1	TRBV11-2	-	TGTGCCAGCAGTCCTCTAGGGCCCCGATTTGTTGAGCAGTTCTTC	CASSPLGPRFVEQFF
-	TRBJ1-2	TRBV15	-	TGTGCCACCAGTCCGGACTTTAACTATGGCTACACCTTC	CATSPDFNYGYTF
-	TRBJ2-7	TRBV6-1	-	TGTGCCAGCAGTGATTCCAGGGGTTACGAGCAGTACTTC	CASSDSRGYEQYF
once	TRBJ1-1	TRBV27	-	TGTGCCAGCAGCGAGTACAGGGCTCGAGGGAACACTGAAGCTTTCTTT	CASSEYRARGNTEAFF
-	TRBJ2-2	TRBV5-1	-	TGCGCCAGCAGCTTCCGGTTAACCAACACCGGGGAGCTGTTTTTT	CASSFRLTNTGELFF
-	TRBJ2-5	TRBV6-1	-	TGTGCCAGCAGGGACCAAGAGACCCAGTACTTC	CASRDQETQYF
-	TRBJ1-2	TRBV6-1	TRBD1	TGTGCCAGCAGGACCTTTGTAGGGGGCTATTCTGGCTACACCTTC	CASRTFVGGYSGYTF
-	TRBJ2-3	TRBV30	-	TGTGCCTGGAGTGTTTCCGTTAGCACAGATACGCAGTATTTT	CAWSVSVSTDTQYF
-	TRBJ1-2	TRBV7-6	TRBD1	TGTGCCAGCAGCTTAACAGGGGGCTGGGGCTACACCTTC	CASSLTGGWGYTF